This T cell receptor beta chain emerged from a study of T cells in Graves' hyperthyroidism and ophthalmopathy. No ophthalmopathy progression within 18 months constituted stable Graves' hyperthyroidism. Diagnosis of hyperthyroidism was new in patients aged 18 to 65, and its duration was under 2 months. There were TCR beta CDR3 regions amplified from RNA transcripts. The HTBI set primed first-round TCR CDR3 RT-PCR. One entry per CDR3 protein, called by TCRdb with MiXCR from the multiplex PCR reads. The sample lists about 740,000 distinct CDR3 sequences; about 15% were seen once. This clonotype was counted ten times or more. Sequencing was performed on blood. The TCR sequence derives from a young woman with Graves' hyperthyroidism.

This chain's CDR3 is CASSLSGTGRYEQYF. The CDR3 nucleotides read TGTGCCAGCAGCTTGTCCGGGACAGGGAGATACGAGCAGTACTTC. The chain is built from TRBV13 and TRBJ2-7, with 9 bases lining up with TRBD1. Looked up from germline, CDR1 is PRHDT and CDR2 is FYEKMQ (reference sequence). CDR3 length: 15 residues. The V and J ends lost 3 bases and 4 bases, in that order; junction bases with no gene match: 7. Filled out from reference TRBV13 and TRBJ2-7, the complete variable domain reads AAGVIQSPRHLIKEKRETATLKCYPIPRHDTVYWYQQGPGQDPQFLISFYEKMQSDKGSIPDRFSAQQFSDYHSELNMSSLELGDSALYFCASSLSGTGRYEQYFGPGTRLTVT.